This passage covers 9 T cell receptor beta chains from one sample sequenced in a study of T cells in localized non-small cell lung cancer. Assay: immunoSEQ multiplex PCR; the TCRdb copy retains only in-frame clones and omits some. Among 60,000 to 85,000 clones listed, about 86% were seen once. The sequences come from peripheral blood, collected before any cancer treatment. The source is a male donor aged 60 or over with stage III squamous cell lung carcinoma.

The chain carries TRBV6-4 and TRBJ1-1, with 7 positions matching TRBD1. Losses at the gene ends were 0 bases for V and 4 bases for J; bases not matched to a gene: 5. The germline gives CDR1 MRHNA, CDR2 SNTAGT. CDR3 length: 15 residues. The DNA of the CDR3 is TGTGCCAGCAGTGACTCGGCAGGGGGTAGCACTGAAGCTTTCTTT. Its translation is CASSDSAGGSTEAFF.

This chain joins TRBV6-5 and TRBJ2-2, with D perhaps matching TRBD1 (6 bases). Germline V gene lookup returns CDR1 MNHEY and CDR2 SVGAGI. The CDR3 spans 15 residues. Trimming stripped 2 bases from V and 6 bases from J, with 13 bases between. The CDR3 coding sequence is TGTGCCAGCAGTTACGGGCAGGGGAGTCCCGGGGAGCTGTTTTTT. Translated: CASSYGQGSPGELFF.

This clone occurred once. The genes are TRBV27 and TRBJ1-2, with 8 bases matching TRBD1. The CDR3 contains 16 residues. The V gene's germline CDR1 is MNHEY and CDR2 SMNVEV (reference sequence). Trimming cost V 3 bases and J 0 bases; bases outside gene matches: 6. The CDR3 coding sequence is TGTGCCAGCAGTTTTGGGACAGGCCAGACTAACTATGGCTACACCTTC. Translation: CASSFGTGQTNYGYTF.

The chain joins TRBV15 to TRBJ1-5; no definite D call. Trimming pared 2 bases from V and 7 bases from J, leaving 9 bases between. The CDR3 is made up of 13 amino acids. Looked up from germline, CDR1 is LNHNV and CDR2 is YYDKDF (reference sequence). The CDR3 here is CATSRNTRQPQHF. CDR3 coding DNA: TGTGCCACCAGCAGAAACACGCGACAGCCCCAGCATTTT. Drawing the rest from reference TRBV15 and TRBJ1-5, the complete variable domain is DAMVIQNPRYQVTQFGKPVTLSCSQTLNHNVMYWYQQKSSQAPKLLFHYYDKDFNNEADTPDNFQSRRPNTSFCFLDIRSPGLGDTAMYLCATSRNTRQPQHFGDGTRLSIL.

This clone was picked up one time. The V gene is TRBV9, the J gene TRBJ1-3; D is possibly TRBD1 (5 bases). Germline assignment: CDR1 SGDLS and CDR2 YYNGEE. The CDR3 consists of 15 residues. V lost 4 bases and J lost 4, with 15 bases in between. The CDR3 sequence is CASSFRGELGNTIYF. The CDR3 DNA is TGTGCCAGCAGCTTTAGAGGGGAGTTGGGAAACACCATATATTTT.

This clone showed up just a few times. Distinct nucleotide sequences in the sample also encode this CDR3. The chain has TRBV28 and TRBJ1-6; perhaps TRBD1 as D (6 bases). Germline lookup yields CDR1 MDHEN and CDR2 SYDVKM. The CDR3 loop spans 14 amino acids. The V gene lost 7 bases and the J gene lost 6 bases, with 13 bases spanning the gap. The CDR3 protein is CASNQGRINSPLHF. CDR3 sequence (DNA): TGTGCCAGCAACCAGGGGAGAATTAATTCACCCCTCCACTTT.

This clone has more than one count but fewer than ten. The rearrangement uses TRBV28 and TRBJ1-4, with TRBD1 identical over 8 bases. The CDR3 is made up of 13 amino acids. CDR1 MDHEN and CDR2 SYDVKM come from the germline V gene. The J segment lost 7 bases and the V segment lost 6 bases, leaving 4 bases of the junction unmatched. The CDR3 loop reads CASRGQDGEKLFF. DNA of the CDR3: TGTGCCAGCAGGGGACAGGATGGTGAAAAACTGTTTTTT.

This chain uses TRBV5-1 with TRBJ2-6; no clear D gene. The germline CDR1 and CDR2 sequences are SGHRS and YFSETQ. The CDR3 contains 16 residues. V lost 1 base, J lost 1 base, and 9 bases lay in between. The CDR3 DNA reads TGCGCCAGCAGCTTGAGGCGTCTATCTGGGGCCAACGTCCTGACTTTC. Encoded protein: CASSLRRLSGANVLTF.

The chain links TRBV7-2 to TRBJ2-7; a weak D match, TRBD1 (6 bases). With 5 bases removed from V and 0 bases from J, the gap between germline ends came to 11 bases. The CDR3 runs to 14 residues. The V gene's germline CDR1 is SGHTA and CDR2 FQGNSA. The CDR3: CASSPRTVSYEQYF. The CDR3 coding sequence is TGTGCCAGCAGCCCCAGGACAGTCTCCTACGAGCAGTACTTC.